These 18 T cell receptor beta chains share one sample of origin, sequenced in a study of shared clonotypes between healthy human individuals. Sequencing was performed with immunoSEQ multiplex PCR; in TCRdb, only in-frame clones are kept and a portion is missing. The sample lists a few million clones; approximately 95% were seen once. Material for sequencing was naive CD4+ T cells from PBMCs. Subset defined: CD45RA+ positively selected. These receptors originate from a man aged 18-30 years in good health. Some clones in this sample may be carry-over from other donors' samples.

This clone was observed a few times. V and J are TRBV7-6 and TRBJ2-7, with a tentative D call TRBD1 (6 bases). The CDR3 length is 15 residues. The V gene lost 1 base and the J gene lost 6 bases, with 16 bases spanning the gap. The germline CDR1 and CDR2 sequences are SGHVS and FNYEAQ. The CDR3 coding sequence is TGTGCCAGCAGCTTAGTCACAGGGCCTTCGGGCGAGCAGTACTTC. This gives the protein CASSLVTGPSGEQYF.

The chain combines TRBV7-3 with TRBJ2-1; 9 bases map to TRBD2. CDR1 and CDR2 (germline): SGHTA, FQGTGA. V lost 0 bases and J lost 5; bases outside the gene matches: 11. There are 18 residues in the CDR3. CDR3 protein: CASSLTYDGAGGDNEQFF. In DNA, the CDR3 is TGTGCCAGCAGCTTAACCTACGATGGAGCGGGAGGCGACAATGAGCAGTTCTTC.

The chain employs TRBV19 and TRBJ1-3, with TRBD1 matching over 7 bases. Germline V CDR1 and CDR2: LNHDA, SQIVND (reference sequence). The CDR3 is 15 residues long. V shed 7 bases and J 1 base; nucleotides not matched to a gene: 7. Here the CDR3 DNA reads TGTGCCAGTACTGATGACAGGGAGTCTGGAAACACCATATATTTT. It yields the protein CASTDDRESGNTIYF. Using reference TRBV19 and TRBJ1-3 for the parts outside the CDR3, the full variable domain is DGGITQSPKYLFRKEGQNVTLSCEQNLNHDAMYWYRQDPGQGLRLIYYSQIVNDFQKGDIAEGYSVSREKKESFPLTVTSAQKNPTAFYLCASTDDRESGNTIYFGEGSWLTVV.

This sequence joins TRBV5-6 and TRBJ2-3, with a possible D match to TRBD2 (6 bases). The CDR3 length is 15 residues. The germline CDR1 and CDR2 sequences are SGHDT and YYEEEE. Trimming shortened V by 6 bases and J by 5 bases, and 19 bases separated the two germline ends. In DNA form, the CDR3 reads TGTGCCAGCACCCCCCTTGGGGGACTGGTAGATACGCAGTATTTT. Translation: CASTPLGGLVDTQYF.

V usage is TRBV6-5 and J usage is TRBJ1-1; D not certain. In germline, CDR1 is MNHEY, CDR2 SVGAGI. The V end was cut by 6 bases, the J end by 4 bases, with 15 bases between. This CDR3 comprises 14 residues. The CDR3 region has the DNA TGTGCCAGCAGCCCGGGTAGAGGCCCCACTGAAGCTTTCTTT. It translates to CASSPGRGPTEAFF.

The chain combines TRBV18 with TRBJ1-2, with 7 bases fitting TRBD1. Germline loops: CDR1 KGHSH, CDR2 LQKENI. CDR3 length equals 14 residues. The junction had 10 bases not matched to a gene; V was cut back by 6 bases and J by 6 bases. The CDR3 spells CASSLIQGKNGYTF. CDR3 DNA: TGTGCCAGCTCCTTAATACAGGGGAAGAATGGCTACACCTTC.

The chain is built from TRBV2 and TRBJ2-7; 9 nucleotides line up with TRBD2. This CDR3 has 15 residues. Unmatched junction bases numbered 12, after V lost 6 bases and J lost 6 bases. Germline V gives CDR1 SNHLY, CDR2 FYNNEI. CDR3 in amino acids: CASSVGLAGASEQYF. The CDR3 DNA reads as TGTGCCAGCAGCGTAGGTTTAGCGGGAGCGAGCGAGCAGTACTTC.

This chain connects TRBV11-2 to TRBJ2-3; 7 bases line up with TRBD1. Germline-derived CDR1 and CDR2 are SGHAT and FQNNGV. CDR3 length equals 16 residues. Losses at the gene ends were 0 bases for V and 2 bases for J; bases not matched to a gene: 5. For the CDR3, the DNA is TGTGCCAGCAGCTTAGATCATGGACAGGCCACAGATACGCAGTATTTT. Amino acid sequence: CASSLDHGQATDTQYF.

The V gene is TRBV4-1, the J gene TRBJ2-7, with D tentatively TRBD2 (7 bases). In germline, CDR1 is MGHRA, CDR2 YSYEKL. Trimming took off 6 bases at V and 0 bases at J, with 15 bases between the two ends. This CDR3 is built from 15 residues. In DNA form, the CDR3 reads TGCGCCAGCAGTCACCCGCGGGGGCACTCCTACGAGCAGTACTTC. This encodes CASSHPRGHSYEQYF.

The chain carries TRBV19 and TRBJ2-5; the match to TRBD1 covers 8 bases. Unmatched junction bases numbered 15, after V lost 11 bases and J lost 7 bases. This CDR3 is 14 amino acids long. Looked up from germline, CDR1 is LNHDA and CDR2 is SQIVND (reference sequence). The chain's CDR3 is CASARGLEFGTQYF. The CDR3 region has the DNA TGTGCCTCAGCCAGGGGGCTGGAGTTTGGGACCCAGTACTTC.

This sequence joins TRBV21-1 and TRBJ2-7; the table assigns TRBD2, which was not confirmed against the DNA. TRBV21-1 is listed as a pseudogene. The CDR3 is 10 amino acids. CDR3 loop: CASPPREQYF. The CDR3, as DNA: TGTGCCAGCCCACCTAGGGAGCAGTACTTC.

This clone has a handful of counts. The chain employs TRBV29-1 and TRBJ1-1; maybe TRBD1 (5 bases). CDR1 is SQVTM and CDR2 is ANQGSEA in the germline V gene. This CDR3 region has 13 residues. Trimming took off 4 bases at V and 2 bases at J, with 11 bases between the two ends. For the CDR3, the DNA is TGCAGCGTTGCGGGACGGGTAAACACTGAAGCTTTCTTT. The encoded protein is CSVAGRVNTEAFF.

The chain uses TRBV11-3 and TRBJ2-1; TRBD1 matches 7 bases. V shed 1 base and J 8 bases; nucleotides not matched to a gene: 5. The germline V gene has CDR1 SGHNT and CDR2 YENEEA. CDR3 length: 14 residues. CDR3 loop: CASSLGQGPDEQFF. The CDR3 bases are TGTGCCAGCAGCTTAGGACAGGGCCCCGATGAGCAGTTCTTC.

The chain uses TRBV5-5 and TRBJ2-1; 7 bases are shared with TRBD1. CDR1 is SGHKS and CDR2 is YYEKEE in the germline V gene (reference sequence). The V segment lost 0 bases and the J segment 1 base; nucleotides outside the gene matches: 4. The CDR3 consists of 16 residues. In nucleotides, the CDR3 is TGTGCCAGCAGCTTGGACAGGGGTTCTTCCTACAATGAGCAGTTCTTC. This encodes CASSLDRGSSYNEQFF.

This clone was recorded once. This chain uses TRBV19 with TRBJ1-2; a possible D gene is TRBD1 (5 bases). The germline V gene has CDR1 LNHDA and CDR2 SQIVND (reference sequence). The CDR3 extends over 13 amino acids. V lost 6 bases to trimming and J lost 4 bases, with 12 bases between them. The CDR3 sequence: CASSYPGAYGYTF. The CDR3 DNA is TGTGCCAGTAGCTACCCCGGGGCCTATGGCTACACCTTC.

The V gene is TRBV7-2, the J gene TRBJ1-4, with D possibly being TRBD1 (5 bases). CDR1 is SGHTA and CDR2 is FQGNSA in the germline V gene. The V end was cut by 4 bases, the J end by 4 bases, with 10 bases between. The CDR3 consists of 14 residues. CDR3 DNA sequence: TGTGCCAGCAGCTCGACGGGGGTTAATGAAAAACTGTTTTTT. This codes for CASSSTGVNEKLFF.

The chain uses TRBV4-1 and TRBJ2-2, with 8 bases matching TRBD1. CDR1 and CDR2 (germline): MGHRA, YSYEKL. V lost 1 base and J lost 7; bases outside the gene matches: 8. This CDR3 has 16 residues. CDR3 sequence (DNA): TGCGCCAGCAGCCAAGTCAGGGGGCGCTGGGGCGGGGAGCTGTTTTTT. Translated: CASSQVRGRWGGELFF.

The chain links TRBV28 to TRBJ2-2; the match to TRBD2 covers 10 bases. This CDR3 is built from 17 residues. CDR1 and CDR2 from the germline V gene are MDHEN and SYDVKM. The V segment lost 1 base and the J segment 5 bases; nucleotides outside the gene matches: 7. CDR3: CASSLSRPSGSTGELFF. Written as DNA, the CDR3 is TGTGCCAGCAGTTTATCCCGGCCTAGCGGGAGTACCGGGGAGCTGTTTTTT.